Listed below are T cell receptor beta chains from one sample, sequenced in a study of CD8 T cells in ankylosing spondylitis. TCRdb passed the 5' RACE reads through MiXCR, listing each CDR3 protein once. The sample contains 15,000 to 20,000 distinct CDR3 sequences, 8% to 9% of which appear only once. The material sequenced was blood. These receptor sequences come from a male donor with ankylosing spondylitis or in good health (not recorded which). The CDR3 runs from the conserved cysteine through the conserved F or W. The order of the fields is V gene, J gene, CDR3 protein.

V: TRBV6-2/TRBV6-3
J: TRBJ2-1
CDR3: CASSSRDDYNEQFF

V: TRBV10-3
J: TRBJ1-4
CDR3: CATGQPTNEKLFF

V: TRBV7-3
J: TRBJ2-3
CDR3: CASSLGLSTDTQYF

V: TRBV24-1
J: TRBJ2-2
CDR3: CATSDRRLAGGPGELFF

V: TRBV6-5
J: TRBJ2-1
CDR3: CASSLQGANEQFF

V: TRBV30
J: TRBJ1-6
CDR3: CAWSNPTPGTPNSPLHF

V: TRBV20-1
J: TRBJ2-1
CDR3: CSARDPLRGAGEQFF

V: TRBV29-1
J: TRBJ2-2
CDR3: CSVEWGSGTGELFF

V: TRBV29-1
J: TRBJ1-4
CDR3: CSAVTNRGEKLFF

V: TRBV10-3
J: TRBJ2-4
CDR3: CAISQGLAAAKNIQYF